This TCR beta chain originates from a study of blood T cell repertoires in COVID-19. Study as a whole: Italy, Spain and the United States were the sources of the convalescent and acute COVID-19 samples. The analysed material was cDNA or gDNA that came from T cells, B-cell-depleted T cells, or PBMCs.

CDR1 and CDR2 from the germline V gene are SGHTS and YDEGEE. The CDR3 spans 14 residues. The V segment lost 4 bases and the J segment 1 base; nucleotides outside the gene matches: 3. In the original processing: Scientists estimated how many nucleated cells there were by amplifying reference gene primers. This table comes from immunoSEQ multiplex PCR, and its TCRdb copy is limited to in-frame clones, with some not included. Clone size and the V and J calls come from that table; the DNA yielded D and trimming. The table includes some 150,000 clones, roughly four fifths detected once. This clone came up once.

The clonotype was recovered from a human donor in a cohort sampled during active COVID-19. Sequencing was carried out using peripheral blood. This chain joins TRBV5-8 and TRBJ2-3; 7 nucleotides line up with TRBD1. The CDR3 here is CASSKDRGTDTQYF. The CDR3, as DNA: TGTGCCAGCAGCAAAGACAGGGGCACAGATACGCAGTATTTT.